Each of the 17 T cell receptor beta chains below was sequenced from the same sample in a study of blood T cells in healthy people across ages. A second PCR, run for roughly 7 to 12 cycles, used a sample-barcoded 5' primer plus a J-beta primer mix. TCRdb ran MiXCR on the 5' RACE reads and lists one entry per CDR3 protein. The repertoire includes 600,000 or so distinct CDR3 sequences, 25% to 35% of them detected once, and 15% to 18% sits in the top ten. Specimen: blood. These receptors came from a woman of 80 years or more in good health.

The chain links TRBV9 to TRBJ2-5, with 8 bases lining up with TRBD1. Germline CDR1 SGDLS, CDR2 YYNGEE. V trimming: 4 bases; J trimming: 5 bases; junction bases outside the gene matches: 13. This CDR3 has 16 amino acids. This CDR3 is CASSLSDRGPTETQYF. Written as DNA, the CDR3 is TGTGCCAGCAGCTTATCCGACAGGGGCCCTACGGAGACCCAGTACTTC.

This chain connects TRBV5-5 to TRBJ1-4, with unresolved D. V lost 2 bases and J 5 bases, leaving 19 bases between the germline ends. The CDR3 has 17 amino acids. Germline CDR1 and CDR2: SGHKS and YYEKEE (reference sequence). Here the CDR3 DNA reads TGTGCCAGCAGCTTCATCGCCTCCTCCTCCTCCAATGAAAAACTGTTTTTT. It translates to CASSFIASSSSNEKLFF.

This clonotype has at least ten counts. CDR3 in amino acids: CASSEAPASGPTDTQYF. For the CDR3, the DNA is TGTGCCAGCAGCGAGGCCCCGGCTAGCGGGCCCACAGATACGCAGTATTTT. The chain joins TRBV9 to TRBJ2-3, with TRBD2 matching 8 bases. Germline V gene lookup returns CDR1 SGDLS and CDR2 YYNGEE. This CDR3 is 17 amino acids long. V dropped 3 bases and J dropped 2; count of bases not matched to a gene: 11.

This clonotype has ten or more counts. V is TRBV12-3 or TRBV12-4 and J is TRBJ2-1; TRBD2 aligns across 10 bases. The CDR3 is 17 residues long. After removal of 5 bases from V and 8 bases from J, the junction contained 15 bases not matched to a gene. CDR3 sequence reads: CASSRAGTSALGHEQFF. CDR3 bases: TGTGCCAGCAGTCGCGCCGGGACTAGCGCCCTAGGGCATGAGCAGTTCTTC.

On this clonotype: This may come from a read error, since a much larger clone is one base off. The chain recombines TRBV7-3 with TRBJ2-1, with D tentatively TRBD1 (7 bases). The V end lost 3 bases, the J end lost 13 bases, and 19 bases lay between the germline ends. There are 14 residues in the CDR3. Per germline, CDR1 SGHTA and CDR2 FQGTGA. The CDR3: CASSFTGARETQFF. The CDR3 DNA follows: TGTGCCAGCAGCTTCACAGGGGCCCGGGAGACCCAGTTCTTC.

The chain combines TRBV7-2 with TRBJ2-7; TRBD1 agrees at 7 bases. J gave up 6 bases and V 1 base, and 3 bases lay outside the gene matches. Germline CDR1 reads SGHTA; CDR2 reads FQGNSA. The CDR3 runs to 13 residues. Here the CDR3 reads CASSLEYRGEQYF. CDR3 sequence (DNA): TGTGCCAGCAGCTTAGAATACAGGGGCGAGCAGTACTTC. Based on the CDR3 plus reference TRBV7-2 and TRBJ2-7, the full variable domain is GAGVSQSPSNKVTEKGKDVELRCDPISGHTALYWYRQSLGQGLEFLIYFQGNSAPDKSGLPSDRFSAERTGGSVSTLTIQRTQQEDSAVYLCASSLEYRGEQYFGPGTRLTVT.

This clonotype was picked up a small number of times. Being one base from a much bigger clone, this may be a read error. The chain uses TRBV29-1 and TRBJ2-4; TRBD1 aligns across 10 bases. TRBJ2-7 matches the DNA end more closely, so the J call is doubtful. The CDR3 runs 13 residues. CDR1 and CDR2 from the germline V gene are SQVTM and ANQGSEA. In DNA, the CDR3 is TGCGGCGTGCTGGGACAGGGGTCCCACGAGCAGTACTTC. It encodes CGVLGQGSHEQYF.

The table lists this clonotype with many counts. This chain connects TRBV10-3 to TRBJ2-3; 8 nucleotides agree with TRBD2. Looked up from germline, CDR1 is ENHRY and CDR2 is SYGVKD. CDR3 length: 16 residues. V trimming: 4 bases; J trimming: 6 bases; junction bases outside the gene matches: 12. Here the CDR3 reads CAISGGVAGPRDTQYF. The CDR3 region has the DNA TGTGCCATCAGTGGGGGGGTAGCGGGACCGCGGGATACGCAGTATTTT.

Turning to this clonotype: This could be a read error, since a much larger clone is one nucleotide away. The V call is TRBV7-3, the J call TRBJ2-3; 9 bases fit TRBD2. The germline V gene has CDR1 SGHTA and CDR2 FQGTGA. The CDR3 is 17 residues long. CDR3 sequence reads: CARSFLPAGGEIDTQYF. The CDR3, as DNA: TGTGCCCGCAGCTTCCTTCCAGCGGGGGGAGAGATAGATACGCAGTATTTT.

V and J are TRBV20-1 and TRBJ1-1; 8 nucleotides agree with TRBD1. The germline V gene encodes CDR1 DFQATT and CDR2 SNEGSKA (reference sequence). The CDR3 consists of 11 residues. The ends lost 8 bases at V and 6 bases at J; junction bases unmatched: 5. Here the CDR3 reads CSRTGPPEAFF. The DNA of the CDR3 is TGCAGTCGGACAGGGCCGCCTGAAGCTTTCTTT.

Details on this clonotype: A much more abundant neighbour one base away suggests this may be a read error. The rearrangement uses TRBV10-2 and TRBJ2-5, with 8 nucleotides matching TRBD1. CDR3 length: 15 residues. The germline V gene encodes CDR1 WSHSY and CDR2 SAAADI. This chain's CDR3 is CAGSEWTGYQETQYF. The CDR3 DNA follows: TGCGCCGGCAGTGAGTGGACAGGGTACCAAGAGACCCAGTACTTC.

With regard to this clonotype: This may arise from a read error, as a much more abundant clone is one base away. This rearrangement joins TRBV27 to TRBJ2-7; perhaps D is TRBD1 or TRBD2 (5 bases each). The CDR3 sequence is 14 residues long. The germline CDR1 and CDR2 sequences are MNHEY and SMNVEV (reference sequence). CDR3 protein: CASRPRGTPYGQYF. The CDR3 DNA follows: TGTGCCAGCAGGCCGAGAGGGACCCCCTACGGGCAGTACTTC.

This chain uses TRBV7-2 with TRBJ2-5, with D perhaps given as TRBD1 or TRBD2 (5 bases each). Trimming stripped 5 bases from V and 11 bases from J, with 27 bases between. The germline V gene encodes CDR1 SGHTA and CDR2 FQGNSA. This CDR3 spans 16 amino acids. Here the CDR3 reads CASSLTGRLKQLEQYF. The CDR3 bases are TGTGCCAGCAGCCTTACGGGACGCCTCAAACAACTAGAGCAGTACTTC.

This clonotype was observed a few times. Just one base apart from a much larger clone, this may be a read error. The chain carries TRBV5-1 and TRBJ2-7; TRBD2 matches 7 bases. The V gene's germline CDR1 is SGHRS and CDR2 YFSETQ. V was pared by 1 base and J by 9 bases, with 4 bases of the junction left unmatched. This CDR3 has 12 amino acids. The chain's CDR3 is CASSLLREGQYF. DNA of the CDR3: TGCGCCAGCAGCTTGCTCAGGGAGGGGCAGTACTTC.

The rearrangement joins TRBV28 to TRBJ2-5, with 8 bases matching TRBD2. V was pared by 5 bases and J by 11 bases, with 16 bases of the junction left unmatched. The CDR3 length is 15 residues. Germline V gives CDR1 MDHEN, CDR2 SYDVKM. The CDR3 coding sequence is TGTGCCAGCAGTGCAATAGCGGGGATTTACAGGGAGCAGTACTTC. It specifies CASSAIAGIYREQYF.

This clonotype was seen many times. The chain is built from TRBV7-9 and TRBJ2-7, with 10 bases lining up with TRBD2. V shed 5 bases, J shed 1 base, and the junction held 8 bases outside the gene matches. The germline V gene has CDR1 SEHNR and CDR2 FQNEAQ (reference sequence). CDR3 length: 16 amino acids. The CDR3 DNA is TGTGCCAGCAGCGAGATCTCGGGACTAGCGTCCTACGAGCAGTACTTC. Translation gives CASSEISGLASYEQYF.

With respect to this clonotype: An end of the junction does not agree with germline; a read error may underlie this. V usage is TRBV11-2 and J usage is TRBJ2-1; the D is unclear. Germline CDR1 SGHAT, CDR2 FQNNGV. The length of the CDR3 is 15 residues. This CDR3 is CASSFSSQSYNEQFF. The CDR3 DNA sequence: TGTGCCAGCAGCTTCTCATCCCAATCCTACAACGAGCAGTTCTTC.